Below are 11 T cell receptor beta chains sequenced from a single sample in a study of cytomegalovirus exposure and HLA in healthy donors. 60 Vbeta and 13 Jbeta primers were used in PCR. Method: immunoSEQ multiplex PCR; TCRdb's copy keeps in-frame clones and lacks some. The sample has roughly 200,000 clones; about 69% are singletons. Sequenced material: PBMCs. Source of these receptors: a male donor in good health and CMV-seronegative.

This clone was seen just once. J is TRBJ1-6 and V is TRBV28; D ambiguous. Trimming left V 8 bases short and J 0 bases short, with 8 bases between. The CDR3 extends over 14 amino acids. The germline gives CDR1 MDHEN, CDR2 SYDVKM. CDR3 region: CASQSSSYNSPLHF. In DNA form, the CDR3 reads TGTGCCAGCCAAAGTAGCTCCTATAATTCACCCCTCCACTTT.

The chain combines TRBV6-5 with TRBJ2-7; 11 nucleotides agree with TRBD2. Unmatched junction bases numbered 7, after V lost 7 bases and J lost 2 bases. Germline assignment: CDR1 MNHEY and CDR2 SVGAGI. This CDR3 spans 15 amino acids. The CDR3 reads CASTLSTSGTYEQYF. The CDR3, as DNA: TGTGCCAGCACTCTTTCGACTAGCGGGACCTACGAGCAGTACTTC.

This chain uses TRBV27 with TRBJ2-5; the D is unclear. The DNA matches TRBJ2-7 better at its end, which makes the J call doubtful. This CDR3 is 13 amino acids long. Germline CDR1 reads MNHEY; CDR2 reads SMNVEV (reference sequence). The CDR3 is CASSLSMSYEQYF. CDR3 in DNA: TGTGCCAGCAGTTTATCGATGAGCTACGAGCAGTACTTC.

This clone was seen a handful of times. CDR3 protein: CASSQGQGASNQPQHF. The CDR3 region has the DNA TGTGCCAGCAGTCAAGGACAGGGGGCTAGCAATCAGCCCCAGCATTTT. The V call is TRBV27, the J call TRBJ1-5, with TRBD1 matching 11 bases. The J segment lost 0 bases and the V segment lost 5 bases, leaving 3 bases of the junction unmatched. CDR1 is MNHEY, CDR2 SMNVEV, per germline (reference sequence). This CDR3 region has 16 residues.

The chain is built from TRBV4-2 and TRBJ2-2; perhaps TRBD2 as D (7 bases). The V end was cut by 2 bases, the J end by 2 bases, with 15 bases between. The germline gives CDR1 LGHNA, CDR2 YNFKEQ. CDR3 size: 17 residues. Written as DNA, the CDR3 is TGTGCCAGCAGCCAAAAAAGGGGGGGGATTAACACCGGGGAGCTGTTTTTT. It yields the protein CASSQKRGGINTGELFF.

The CDR3 sequence: CASSFGGADSTEAFF. CDR3 in DNA: TGTGCCAGCAGTTTCGGGGGGGCGGATAGCACTGAAGCTTTCTTT. The V and J genes are TRBV27 and TRBJ1-1, with D maybe TRBD1 (6 bases). This CDR3 spans 15 amino acids. The V gene's germline CDR1 is MNHEY and CDR2 SMNVEV (reference sequence). V lost 3 bases and J lost 4, with 15 bases in between.

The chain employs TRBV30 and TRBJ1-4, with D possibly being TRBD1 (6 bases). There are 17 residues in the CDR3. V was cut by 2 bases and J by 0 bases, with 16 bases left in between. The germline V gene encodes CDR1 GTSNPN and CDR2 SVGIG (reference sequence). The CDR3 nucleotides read TGTGCCTGGAGTCCCCTCGACAGGATTGCAACTAATGAAAAACTGTTTTTT. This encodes CAWSPLDRIATNEKLFF. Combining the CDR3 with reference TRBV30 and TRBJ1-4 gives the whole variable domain SQTIHQWPATLVQPVGSPLSLECTVEGTSNPNLYWYRQAAGRGLQLLFYSVGIGQISSEVPQNLSASRPQDRQFILSSKKLLLSDSGFYLCAWSPLDRIATNEKLFFGSGTQLSVL.

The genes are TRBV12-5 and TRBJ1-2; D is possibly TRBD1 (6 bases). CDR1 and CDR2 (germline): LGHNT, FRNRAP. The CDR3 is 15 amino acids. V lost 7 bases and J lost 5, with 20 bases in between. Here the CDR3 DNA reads TGTGCTAGTGCCGCTTACCAACAGGGTGGATATGGCTACACCTTC. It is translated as CASAAYQQGGYGYTF.

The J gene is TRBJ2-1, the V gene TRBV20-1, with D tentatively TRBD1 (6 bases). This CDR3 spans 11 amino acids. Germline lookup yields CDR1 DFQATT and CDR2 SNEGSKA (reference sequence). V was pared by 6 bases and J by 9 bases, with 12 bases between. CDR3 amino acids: CSAGTGIEQFF. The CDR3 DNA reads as TGCAGTGCCGGAACAGGGATTGAGCAGTTCTTC.

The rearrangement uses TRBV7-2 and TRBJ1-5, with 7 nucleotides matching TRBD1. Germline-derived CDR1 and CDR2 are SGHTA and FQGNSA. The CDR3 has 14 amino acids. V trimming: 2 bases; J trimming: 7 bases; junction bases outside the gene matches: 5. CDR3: CASSLRQGQQPQHF. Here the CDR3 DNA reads TGTGCCAGCAGCTTACGACAGGGCCAACAGCCCCAGCATTTT.

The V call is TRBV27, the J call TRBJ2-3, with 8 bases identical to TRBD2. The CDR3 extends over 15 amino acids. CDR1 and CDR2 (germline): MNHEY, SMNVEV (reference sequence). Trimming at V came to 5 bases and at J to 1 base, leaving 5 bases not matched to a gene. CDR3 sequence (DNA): TGTGCCAGCAGTAGAGTGACTAGCGGCACAGATACGCAGTATTTT. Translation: CASSRVTSGTDTQYF.